What follows is one T cell receptor beta chain and its context. What it binds is not known. This sample was included in a study of cytomegalovirus exposure and HLA in healthy donors. Findings and limits, study-wide: Most subjects' HLA-A and HLA-B alleles were reportedly predicted from TCR beta sequences. Immune exposure information available was restricted to CMV serostatus.

This CDR3 has 14 amino acids. CDR1 is SGHRS and CDR2 is YFSETQ in the germline V gene. V was clipped by 4 bases and J by 2 bases; unmatched bases: 5. PCR primers comprised 60 Vbeta and 13 Jbeta primers. Repertoires were generated with immunoSEQ multiplex PCR, while TCRdb's copy carries only in-frame clones and drops some. The repertoire consists of about 110,000 clones, with under 85% occurring once and the leading ten covering roughly 8.6%. These donors counted as nominally healthy when sampled, but unrecorded immune exposures were likely. This TCR was sampled from a woman between 40 and 55 years old in good health and CMV-seropositive. The chain carries TRBV5-1 and TRBJ2-5; 7 nucleotides align to TRBD2. The sequenced sample consisted of PBMCs. CDR3 loop: CASSPRGEQETQYF. In DNA form, the CDR3 reads TGCGCCAGCAGCCCCCGGGGGGAACAAGAGACCCAGTACTTC.